Each of the 31 T cell receptor beta chains below was sequenced from the same sample in a study of T cell responses to AZD1222 COVID-19 vaccine. Data came from immunoSEQ multiplex PCR; TCRdb stores just in-frame clones and leaves some out. The sample includes around 130,000 clones, roughly nine tenths of them seen just once. Sequenced material: peripheral blood, taken on day 0 of AZD1222 vaccination. All receptors derive from an adult in good health.

V gene TRBV3-1 (or the pseudogene TRBV3-2) combines with J gene TRBJ2-2; D gene uncertain. The CDR3 has 16 amino acids. Germline CDR1 and CDR2: LGHDT and YNNKEL (reference sequence). V lost 4 bases, J lost 1 base, and 13 bases lay in between. Here the CDR3 reads CASSRTGPGNTGELFF. CDR3 DNA: TGTGCCAGCAGCCGAACGGGTCCAGGGAACACCGGGGAGCTGTTTTTT.

The chain joins TRBV5-6 to TRBJ1-2; no clear D. The V end lost 4 bases, the J end lost 4 bases, and 20 bases lay between the germline ends. Germline assignment: CDR1 SGHDT and CDR2 YYEEEE. The CDR3 has 16 amino acids. CDR3 in amino acids: CASSLNSELALYGYTF. CDR3 nucleotide sequence: TGTGCCAGCAGCCTGAACAGCGAACTCGCACTCTATGGCTACACCTTC.

This chain connects TRBV2 to TRBJ1-3; D is undetermined. CDR3 length equals 12 residues. V gave up 8 bases and J gave up 0 bases, with 5 bases separating them. Looked up from germline, CDR1 is SNHLY and CDR2 is FYNNEI. CDR3 protein: CASGFSGNTIYF. CDR3 nucleotide sequence: TGTGCCAGCGGGTTCTCTGGAAACACCATATATTTT.

The chain joins TRBV6-5 to TRBJ1-1; D call uncertain. The CDR3 is 14 amino acids. Between the trimmed V and J ends, which lost 6 bases and 1 base, there was a span of 12 bases. Germline CDR1 reads MNHEY; CDR2 reads SVGAGI. The chain's CDR3 is CASSLVRGNTEAFF. CDR3 coding DNA: TGTGCCAGCAGCCTCGTACGGGGGAACACTGAAGCTTTCTTT.

This clone appeared once. V and J are TRBV6-5 and TRBJ1-1; D perhaps matches TRBD1 (5 bases). Trimming removed 0 bases from V and 4 bases from J, with 9 bases in between. The germline V gene encodes CDR1 MNHEY and CDR2 SVGAGI. The CDR3 consists of 14 residues. CDR3 sequence: CASSYSGGATEAFF. The CDR3 nucleotides are TGTGCCAGCAGTTACTCAGGCGGGGCCACTGAAGCTTTCTTT.

This chain joins TRBV7-8 and TRBJ2-5; 7 bases align to TRBD2. Germline loops: CDR1 SGHVS, CDR2 FQNEAQ. After removal of 5 bases from V and 0 bases from J, the junction contained 3 bases not matched to a gene. The CDR3 extends over 14 amino acids. The CDR3 is CASSLRGDQETQYF. The CDR3 nucleotides read TGTGCCAGCAGCCTACGGGGGGACCAAGAGACCCAGTACTTC.

The gene calls are TRBV28 and TRBJ1-2; 7 bases match TRBD1. V lost 7 bases, J lost 4 bases, and 9 bases stayed unmatched. Germline V lookup: CDR1 MDHEN, CDR2 SYDVKM. The CDR3 spans 14 residues. CDR3 in DNA: TGTGCCAGCACCACACAGGGGAGCGTCTATGGCTACACCTTC. It encodes CASTTQGSVYGYTF.

The chain uses TRBV6-6 and TRBJ1-1; D gene uncertain. The V gene lost 4 bases and the J gene lost 1 base, with 10 bases spanning the gap. The CDR3 length is 14 residues. Per the germline V gene, CDR1 is MNHNY and CDR2 is SVGAGI (reference sequence). CDR3 nucleotide sequence: TGTGCCAGCAGTTTATTGGACCGGAACACTGAAGCTTTCTTT. This gives the protein CASSLLDRNTEAFF.

This clone was detected only once. This CDR3 is CASSFQGATEAFF. In DNA form, the CDR3 reads TGTGCCAGCAGCTTTCAGGGTGCCACTGAAGCTTTCTTT. The rearrangement uses TRBV5-4 and TRBJ1-1, with D possibly TRBD1 on 5 matching bases. The germline V and J ends were trimmed by 2 bases and 4 bases, with 9 bases remaining between them. CDR3 length: 13 residues. In germline, CDR1 is SGHNT, CDR2 YYREEE (reference sequence).

The chain employs TRBV5-1 and TRBJ2-1, with 12 bases matching TRBD2. With V trimmed by 4 bases and J by 7 bases, 9 bases remained unmatched. This CDR3 region has 16 residues. The germline CDR1 and CDR2 sequences are SGHRS and YFSETQ. Written as DNA, the CDR3 is TGCGCCAGCAGCCCGATGACTAGCGGGGGAACTAATGAGCAGTTCTTC. As protein: CASSPMTSGGTNEQFF.

J is TRBJ1-1 and V is TRBV7-9; possibly TRBD1 for D (6 bases). Germline V gene data show CDR1 as SEHNR and CDR2 as FQNEAQ (reference sequence). The length of the CDR3 is 12 residues. V shed 5 bases and J shed 9 bases, with 13 bases lying between them. The DNA of the CDR3 is TGTGCCAGCAGCCCAACAGGGATGAAAGCTTTCTTT. It specifies CASSPTGMKAFF. Variable domain in full (rest from reference TRBV7-9 and TRBJ1-1): DTGVSQNPRHKITKRGQNVTFRCDPISEHNRLYWYRQTLGQGPEFLTYFQNEAQLEKSRLLSDRFSAERPKGSFSTLEIQRTEQGDSAMYLCASSPTGMKAFFGQGTRLTVV.

The chain uses TRBV12-3 or TRBV12-4 and TRBJ1-1; D is perhaps TRBD1 (6 bases). Trimming took 6 bases from V and 9 from J, leaving 17 bases between them. There are 13 residues in the CDR3. The CDR3 protein is CASSRNGGAKAFF. The CDR3 nucleotides read TGTGCCAGCAGCCGGAATGGGGGGGCGAAAGCTTTCTTT.

The chain recombines TRBV3-1 (or the pseudogene TRBV3-2) with TRBJ2-3; D is possibly TRBD1 (6 bases). V was cut by 0 bases and J by 7 bases, with 11 bases left in between. The CDR3 is made up of 14 amino acids. Per germline, CDR1 LGHDT and CDR2 YNNKEL (reference sequence). CDR3 loop: CASSQDTGLNTQYF. In nucleotides, the CDR3 is TGTGCCAGCAGCCAAGACACAGGGCTAAATACGCAGTATTTT.

This rearrangement joins TRBV2 to TRBJ2-3, with D unclear. Trimming removed 2 bases from V and 2 bases from J, with 8 bases in between. The CDR3 is 14 residues long. Per the germline V gene, CDR1 is SNHLY and CDR2 is FYNNEI. Here the CDR3 DNA reads TGTGCCAGCAGTGAACAGCTAATCACAGATACGCAGTATTTT. Protein: CASSEQLITDTQYF.

This CDR3 reads CAWSMGGKLYEQYF. The CDR3 coding sequence is TGTGCCTGGAGTATGGGCGGAAAACTGTACGAGCAGTACTTC. The chain recombines TRBV30 with TRBJ2-7; D is ambiguous. Germline-derived CDR1 and CDR2 are GTSNPN and SVGIG (reference sequence). This CDR3 is 14 amino acids long. V dropped 2 bases and J dropped 4 bases, with 15 bases sitting between them.

This chain links TRBV19 with TRBJ1-2; D remains unclear. Germline V gene sequence: CDR1 LNHDA, CDR2 SQIVND (reference sequence). The CDR3 runs 15 residues. V was cut by 10 bases and J by 0 bases, with 18 bases left in between. For the CDR3, the DNA is TGTGCCACCCGCATGACCGGGTCCCCTAACTATGGCTACACCTTC. Translation: CATRMTGSPNYGYTF. Filled out from reference TRBV19 and TRBJ1-2, the complete variable domain reads DGGITQSPKYLFRKEGQNVTLSCEQNLNHDAMYWYRQDPGQGLRLIYYSQIVNDFQKGDIAEGYSVSREKKESFPLTVTSAQKNPTAFYLCATRMTGSPNYGYTFGSGTRLTVV.

J is TRBJ1-1 and V is TRBV24-1; D uncertain. This CDR3 region has 13 residues. V shed 2 bases and J shed 4 bases, with 7 bases lying between them. Germline CDR1 reads KGHDR; CDR2 reads SFDVKD. CDR3 loop: CATSDSASTEAFF. CDR3 nucleotides: TGTGCCACCAGTGATTCAGCCAGCACTGAAGCTTTCTTT.

CDR3 sequence reads: CASSDVGQGAREQYF. CDR3 coding DNA: TGTGCCAGCAGTGATGTTGGACAGGGGGCTCGGGAGCAGTACTTC. The gene calls are TRBV2 and TRBJ2-7; TRBD1 agrees at 11 bases. CDR1 is SNHLY, CDR2 FYNNEI, per germline. Trimming removed 3 bases from V and 7 bases from J; junction bases left unmatched: 8. The CDR3 contains 15 residues. Full variable domain (remainder filled in from reference TRBV2 and TRBJ2-7): EPEVTQTPSHQVTQMGQEVILRCVPISNHLYFYWYRQILGQKVEFLVSFYNNEISEKSEIFDDQFSVERPDGSNFTLKIRSTKLEDSAMYFCASSDVGQGAREQYFGPGTRLTVT.

The genes are TRBV2 and TRBJ1-2, with 7 bases matching TRBD1. The trim removed 7 bases at V and 8 bases at J, leaving 10 bases unmatched. The CDR3 has 13 residues. In germline, CDR1 is SNHLY, CDR2 FYNNEI. In nucleotides, the CDR3 is TGTGCCAGCACGCAGGGGGACGCCTGGGGCTACACCTTC. This gives the protein CASTQGDAWGYTF.

This clone was seen only a few times. The chain recombines TRBV9 with TRBJ1-5; D uncertain. The germline V gene encodes CDR1 SGDLS and CDR2 YYNGEE. V lost 9 bases and J 0 bases, leaving 13 bases between the germline ends. The CDR3 length is 14 residues. CDR3 amino acids: CATYPIPSNQPQHF. CDR3 sequence (DNA): TGTGCCACTTACCCCATTCCTAGCAATCAGCCCCAGCATTTT.

This clone has just one count. The V call is TRBV5-8, the J call TRBJ2-7; D might be TRBD2 (6 bases). The CDR3 extends over 13 amino acids. Germline V lookup: CDR1 SGHTS, CDR2 YDEGEE. V dropped 2 bases and J dropped 9 bases, with 15 bases sitting between them. The CDR3 sequence: CASSFAVGGVQYF. CDR3 in DNA: TGTGCCAGCAGCTTTGCGGTGGGCGGGGTGCAGTACTTC.

The chain couples TRBV27 to TRBJ2-7, with 12 bases lining up with TRBD2. Germline V lookup: CDR1 MNHEY, CDR2 SMNVEV (reference sequence). The CDR3 has 16 amino acids. V shed 5 bases, J shed 3 bases, and the junction held 8 bases outside the gene matches. The CDR3 DNA reads TGTGCCAGCAGTCCCGGACTAGCGGGACCCTACTACGAGCAGTACTTC. This translates into CASSPGLAGPYYEQYF.

J is TRBJ1-4 and V is TRBV25-1, with 9 bases aligning to TRBD1. V was clipped by 3 bases and J by 8 bases; unmatched bases: 13. The CDR3 sequence is 17 residues long. Germline lookup yields CDR1 MGHDK and CDR2 SYGVNS. The CDR3: CASSEDRGIMNKEKLFF. The CDR3 nucleotides read TGTGCCAGCAGTGAGGACAGGGGAATCATGAATAAGGAAAAACTGTTTTTT.

The chain recombines TRBV5-1 with TRBJ1-2; the D gene is possibly TRBD1 (6 bases). The length of the CDR3 is 14 residues. V was clipped by 4 bases and J by 3 bases, with 13 bases between them. CDR1 and CDR2 from the germline V gene are SGHRS and YFSETQ. CDR3 sequence reads: CASSVRGADYGYTF. The DNA of the CDR3 is TGCGCCAGCAGCGTTAGGGGGGCAGACTATGGCTACACCTTC.

This rearrangement joins TRBV28 to TRBJ1-1, with 7 positions matching TRBD1. The germline V gene has CDR1 MDHEN and CDR2 SYDVKM. CDR3 length: 14 residues. Unmatched junction bases numbered 6, after V lost 8 bases and J lost 0 bases. The CDR3 protein is CASWEQGLNTEAFF. Here the CDR3 DNA reads TGTGCCAGCTGGGAACAGGGGCTGAACACTGAAGCTTTCTTT.

The count of this clone is one. This rearrangement joins TRBV19 to TRBJ1-1, with 9 bases aligning to TRBD1. Germline lookup yields CDR1 LNHDA and CDR2 SQIVND (reference sequence). CDR3 size: 14 residues. V lost 7 bases and J lost 3; bases outside the gene matches: 6. The CDR3 protein is CASTLGTGYTEAFF. CDR3 bases: TGTGCCAGTACCTTAGGGACAGGGTACACTGAAGCTTTCTTT.

The chain joins TRBV9 to TRBJ1-6; D is ambiguous. CDR1 is SGDLS, CDR2 YYNGEE, per germline. The CDR3 covers 14 residues. Trimming removed 0 bases from V and 8 bases from J, with 9 bases in between. CDR3 residues: CASSVAGRDSPLHF. The CDR3, as DNA: TGTGCCAGCAGCGTAGCTGGGCGAGATTCACCCCTCCACTTT.

This chain links TRBV28 with TRBJ1-1, with a tentative D call TRBD1 (5 bases). V lost 3 bases, J lost 1 base, and 18 bases lay in between. Germline loops: CDR1 MDHEN, CDR2 SYDVKM. CDR3 length equals 17 residues. Here the CDR3 DNA reads TGTGCCAGCAGTTTGGCGGGGGTCTTCTCGACGAACACTGAAGCTTTCTTT. It yields the protein CASSLAGVFSTNTEAFF. Supplemented by reference TRBV28 and TRBJ1-1, the full variable domain reads DVKVTQSSRYLVKRTGEKVFLECVQDMDHENMFWYRQDPGLGLRLIYFSYDVKMKEKGDIPEGYSVSREKKERFSLILESASTNQTSMYLCASSLAGVFSTNTEAFFGQGTRLTVV.

The V call is TRBV11-2, the J call TRBJ1-1; 12 bases match TRBD1. Unmatched junction bases numbered 5, after V lost 7 bases and J lost 8 bases. The germline V gene has CDR1 SGHAT and CDR2 FQNNGV. This CDR3 is 13 amino acids long. The CDR3 nucleotides read TGTGCCAGCATGCGGGACAGGGGGCGAGAAGCTTTCTTT. Translation gives CASMRDRGREAFF.

The chain recombines TRBV18 with TRBJ1-2; TRBD1 aligns across 10 bases. From germline, CDR1 is KGHSH and CDR2 LQKENI. Trimming cost V 5 bases and J 7 bases; bases outside gene matches: 10. CDR3 length: 15 residues. CDR3 protein: CASSAGQGYDFGYTF. DNA for the CDR3: TGTGCCAGCTCAGCGGGACAGGGGTACGATTTTGGCTACACCTTC.

The rearrangement links TRBV5-5 to TRBJ1-1, with 9 nucleotides matching TRBD1. The germline gives CDR1 SGHKS, CDR2 YYEKEE (reference sequence). The CDR3 length is 14 residues. V dropped 5 bases and J dropped 1; count of bases not matched to a gene: 3. This CDR3 reads CASRVTGGNTEAFF. In DNA form, the CDR3 reads TGTGCCAGCAGGGTGACAGGGGGGAACACTGAAGCTTTCTTT.